This entry features one T cell receptor beta chain sequence. Sequencing was performed with immunoSEQ multiplex PCR; in TCRdb, only in-frame clones are kept and a portion is missing. The profile covers 350,000 or so clones, with approximately 88% appearing a single time and approximately 1.6% taken by the ten largest. Seattle participants joined during active infection and were tracked over time. Germline CDR1 and CDR2: SGDLS and YYNGEE. The CDR3 has 15 residues. With 4 bases removed from V and 5 bases from J, the gap between germline ends came to 13 bases. The source of the sample is a study of blood T cell repertoires in COVID-19.

Sequenced input: peripheral blood. The sequence derives from a young woman with COVID-19, enrolled during active disease. V is TRBV9 and J is TRBJ1-6; D is perhaps TRBD1 (6 bases). CDR3 protein: CASSRGGGNNSPLHF. As DNA, the CDR3 is TGTGCCAGCAGCCGGGGCGGGGGCAATAATTCACCCCTCCACTTT.